The sequence of this T cell receptor (beta chain) was determined in a study of blood T cell repertoires in COVID-19. Overall study context: From the United States, Italy and Spain came samples of acute and convalescent COVID-19. In each case, the material was cDNA or gDNA derived from T cells, B-cell-depleted T cells, or PBMCs.

Per the original methods: Cell counts per sample came from amplifying reference gene primers. Only in-frame clones appear in the TCRdb table, and some are missing; sequencing was by immunoSEQ multiplex PCR. Clone size and V and J calls were adopted from that table, with D and trimming inferred from the DNA. The sample carries roughly 290,000 clones, about 89% recorded once. The receptor comes from a man aged 25-45 years with acute or convalescent COVID-19. The sample consisted of peripheral blood.

CDR3 DNA sequence: TGTGCCAGCAGTTACGCCGACAGGGAAGCTTTCTTT. The encoded protein is CASSYADREAFF. V and J are TRBV6-6 and TRBJ1-1; maybe TRBD1 (6 bases). Germline CDR1 reads MNHNY; CDR2 reads SVGAGI (reference sequence). V was pared by 2 bases and J by 8 bases, with 9 bases between. The CDR3 loop spans 12 amino acids.